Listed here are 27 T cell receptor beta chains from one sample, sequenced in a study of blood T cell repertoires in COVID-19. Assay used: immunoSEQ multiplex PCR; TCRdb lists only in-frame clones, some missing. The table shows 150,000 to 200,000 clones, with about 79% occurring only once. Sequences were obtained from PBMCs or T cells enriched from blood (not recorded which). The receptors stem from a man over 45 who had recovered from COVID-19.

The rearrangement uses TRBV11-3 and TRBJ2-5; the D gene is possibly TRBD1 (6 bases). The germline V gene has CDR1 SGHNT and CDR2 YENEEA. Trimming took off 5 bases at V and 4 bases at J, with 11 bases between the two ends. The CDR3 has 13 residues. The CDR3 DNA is TGTGCCAGCAGCCTTGGGGGCGGAGAGACCCAGTACTTC. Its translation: CASSLGGGETQYF.

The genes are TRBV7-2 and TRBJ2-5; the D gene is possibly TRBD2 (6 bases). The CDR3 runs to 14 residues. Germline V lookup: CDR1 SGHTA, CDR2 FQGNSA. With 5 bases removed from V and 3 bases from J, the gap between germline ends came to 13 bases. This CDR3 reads CASSPGSKKETQYF. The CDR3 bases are TGTGCCAGCAGCCCCGGGAGTAAAAAAGAGACCCAGTACTTC.

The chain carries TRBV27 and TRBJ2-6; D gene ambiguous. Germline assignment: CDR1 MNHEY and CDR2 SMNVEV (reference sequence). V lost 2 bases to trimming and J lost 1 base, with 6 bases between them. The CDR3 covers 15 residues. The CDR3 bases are TGTGCCAGCAGTTTAACTCAATCTGGGGCCAACGTCCTGACTTTC. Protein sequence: CASSLTQSGANVLTF.

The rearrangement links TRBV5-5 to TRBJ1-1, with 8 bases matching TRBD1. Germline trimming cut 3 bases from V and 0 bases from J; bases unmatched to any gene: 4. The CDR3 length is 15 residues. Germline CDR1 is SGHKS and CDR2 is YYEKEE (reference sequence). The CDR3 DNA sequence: TGTGCCAGCAGCTGGGGACAGGCTATGAACACTGAAGCTTTCTTT. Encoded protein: CASSWGQAMNTEAFF.

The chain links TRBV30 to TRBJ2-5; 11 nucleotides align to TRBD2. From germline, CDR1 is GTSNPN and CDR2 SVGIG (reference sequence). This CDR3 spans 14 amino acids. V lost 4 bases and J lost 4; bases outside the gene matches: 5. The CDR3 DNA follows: TGTGCCTGGACTAGCGGGGGGATCTCAGAGACCCAGTACTTC. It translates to CAWTSGGISETQYF.

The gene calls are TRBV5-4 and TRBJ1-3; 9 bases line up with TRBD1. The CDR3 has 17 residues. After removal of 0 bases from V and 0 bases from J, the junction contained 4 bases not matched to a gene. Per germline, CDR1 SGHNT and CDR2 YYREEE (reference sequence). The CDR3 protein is CASSLEPTGGSGNTIYF. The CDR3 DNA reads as TGTGCCAGCAGCTTGGAACCGACAGGGGGCTCTGGAAACACCATATATTTT.

The CDR3 nucleotides read TGTGCCAGCAACTCCGGAGGGGTGGATATTGAAGCTTTCTTT. Amino acids: CASNSGGVDIEAFF. The chain uses TRBV6-5 and TRBJ1-1; D might be TRBD1 (5 bases). The CDR3 has 14 amino acids. The germline V and J ends were trimmed by 7 bases and 7 bases, with 19 bases remaining between them. Germline CDR1 MNHEY, CDR2 SVGAGI.

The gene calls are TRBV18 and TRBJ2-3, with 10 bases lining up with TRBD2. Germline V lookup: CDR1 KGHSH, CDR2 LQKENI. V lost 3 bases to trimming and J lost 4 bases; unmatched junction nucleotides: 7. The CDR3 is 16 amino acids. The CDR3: CASSPPIAGGPDTQYF. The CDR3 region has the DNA TGTGCCAGCTCACCTCCCATAGCGGGGGGCCCAGATACGCAGTATTTT.

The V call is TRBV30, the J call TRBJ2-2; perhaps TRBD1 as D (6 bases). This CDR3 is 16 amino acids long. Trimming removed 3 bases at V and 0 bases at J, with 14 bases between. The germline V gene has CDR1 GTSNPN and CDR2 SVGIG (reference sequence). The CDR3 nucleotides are TGTGCCTGGAGGGCAAGAGGGACAACGAACACCGGGGAGCTGTTTTTT. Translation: CAWRARGTTNTGELFF.

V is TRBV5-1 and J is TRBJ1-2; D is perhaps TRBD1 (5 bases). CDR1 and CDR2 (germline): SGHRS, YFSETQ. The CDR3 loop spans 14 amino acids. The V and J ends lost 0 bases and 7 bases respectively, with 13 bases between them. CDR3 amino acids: CASSLDLSGLGYTF. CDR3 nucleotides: TGCGCCAGCAGCTTGGATCTTTCAGGGCTTGGCTACACCTTC. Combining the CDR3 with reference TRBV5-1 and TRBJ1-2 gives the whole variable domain KAGVTQTPRYLIKTRGQQVTLSCSPISGHRSVSWYQQTPGQGLQFLFEYFSETQRNKGNFPGRFSGRQFSNSRSEMNVSTLELGDSALYLCASSLDLSGLGYTFGSGTRLTVV.

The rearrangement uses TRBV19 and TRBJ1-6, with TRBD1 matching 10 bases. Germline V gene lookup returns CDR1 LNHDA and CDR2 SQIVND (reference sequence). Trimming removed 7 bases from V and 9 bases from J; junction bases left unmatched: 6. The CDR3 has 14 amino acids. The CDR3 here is CASKGQGEGSPLHF. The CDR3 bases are TGTGCCAGTAAAGGACAGGGGGAAGGTTCACCCCTCCACTTT.

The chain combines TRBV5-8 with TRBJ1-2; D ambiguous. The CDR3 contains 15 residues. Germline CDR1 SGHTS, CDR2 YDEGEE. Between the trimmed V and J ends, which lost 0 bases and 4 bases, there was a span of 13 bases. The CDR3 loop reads CASSLEPHGSYGYTF. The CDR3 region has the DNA TGTGCCAGCAGCTTGGAACCACACGGGAGCTATGGCTACACCTTC.

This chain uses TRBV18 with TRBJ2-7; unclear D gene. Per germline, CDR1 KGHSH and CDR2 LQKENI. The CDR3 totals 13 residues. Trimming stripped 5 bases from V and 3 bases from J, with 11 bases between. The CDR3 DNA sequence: TGTGCCAGCTCATTCCGACACAACTACGAGCAGTACTTC. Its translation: CASSFRHNYEQYF.

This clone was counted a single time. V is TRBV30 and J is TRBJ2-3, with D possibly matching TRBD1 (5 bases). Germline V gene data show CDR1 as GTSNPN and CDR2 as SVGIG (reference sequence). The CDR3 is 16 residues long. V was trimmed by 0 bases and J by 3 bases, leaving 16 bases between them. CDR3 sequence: CAWSVLIRVTTDTQYF. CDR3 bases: TGTGCCTGGAGTGTACTTATCAGGGTAACGACAGATACGCAGTATTTT.

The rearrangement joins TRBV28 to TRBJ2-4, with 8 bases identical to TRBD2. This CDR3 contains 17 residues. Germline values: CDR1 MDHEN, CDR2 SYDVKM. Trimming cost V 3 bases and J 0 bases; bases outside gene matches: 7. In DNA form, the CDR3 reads TGTGCCAGCAGTTTGGGTGGGGCGGGGGGAGCCAAAAACATTCAGTACTTC. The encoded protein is CASSLGGAGGAKNIQYF.

The CDR3 DNA reads TGTGCCTGGAGTACGCAGGGAAATCAGCCCCAGCATTTT. As protein: CAWSTQGNQPQHF. The chain carries TRBV30 and TRBJ1-5; D perhaps matches TRBD1 (5 bases). Germline loops: CDR1 GTSNPN, CDR2 SVGIG (reference sequence). The V and J ends lost 2 bases and 4 bases respectively, with 9 bases between them. The CDR3 is 13 amino acids.

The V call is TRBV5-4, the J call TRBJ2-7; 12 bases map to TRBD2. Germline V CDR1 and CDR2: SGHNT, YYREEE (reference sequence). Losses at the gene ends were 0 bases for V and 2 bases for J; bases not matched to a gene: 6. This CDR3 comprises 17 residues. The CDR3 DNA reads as TGTGCCAGCAGCTTGGAGACTAGCGGGGGTAAACCCTACGAGCAGTACTTC. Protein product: CASSLETSGGKPYEQYF.

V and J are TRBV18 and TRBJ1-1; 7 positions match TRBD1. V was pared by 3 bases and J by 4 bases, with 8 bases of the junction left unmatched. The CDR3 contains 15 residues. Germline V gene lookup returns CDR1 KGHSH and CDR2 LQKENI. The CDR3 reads CASSPPGTGATEAFF. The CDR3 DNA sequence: TGTGCCAGCTCACCCCCGGGCACAGGGGCCACTGAAGCTTTCTTT.

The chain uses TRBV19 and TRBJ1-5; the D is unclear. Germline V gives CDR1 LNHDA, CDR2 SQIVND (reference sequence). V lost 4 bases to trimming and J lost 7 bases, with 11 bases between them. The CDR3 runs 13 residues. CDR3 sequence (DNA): TGTGCCAGTAGTAAGCGGGAAACGCAGCCCCAGCATTTT. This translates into CASSKRETQPQHF.

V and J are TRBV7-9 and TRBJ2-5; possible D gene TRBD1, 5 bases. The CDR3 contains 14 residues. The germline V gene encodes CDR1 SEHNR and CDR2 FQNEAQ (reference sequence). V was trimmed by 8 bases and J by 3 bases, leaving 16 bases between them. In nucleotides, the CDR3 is TGTGCCAGCGGCCTTGGGCAGGGTGAAGAGACCCAGTACTTC. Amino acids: CASGLGQGEETQYF. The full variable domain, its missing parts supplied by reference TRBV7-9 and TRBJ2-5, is DTGVSQNPRHKITKRGQNVTFRCDPISEHNRLYWYRQTLGQGPEFLTYFQNEAQLEKSRLLSDRFSAERPKGSFSTLEIQRTEQGDSAMYLCASGLGQGEETQYFGPGTRLLVL.

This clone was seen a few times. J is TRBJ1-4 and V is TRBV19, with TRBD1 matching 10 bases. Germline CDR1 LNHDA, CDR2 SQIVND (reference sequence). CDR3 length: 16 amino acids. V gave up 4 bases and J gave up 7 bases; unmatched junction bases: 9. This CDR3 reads CASSTPGTGVGEKLFF. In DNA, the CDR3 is TGTGCCAGTAGTACCCCCGGGACAGGGGTCGGTGAAAAACTGTTTTTT.

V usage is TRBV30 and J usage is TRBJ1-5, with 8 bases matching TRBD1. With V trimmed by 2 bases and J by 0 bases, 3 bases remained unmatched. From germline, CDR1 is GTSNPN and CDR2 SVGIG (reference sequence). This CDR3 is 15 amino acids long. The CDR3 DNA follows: TGTGCCTGGAGTCGGACAGGGCGTAGCAATCAGCCCCAGCATTTT. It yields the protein CAWSRTGRSNQPQHF.

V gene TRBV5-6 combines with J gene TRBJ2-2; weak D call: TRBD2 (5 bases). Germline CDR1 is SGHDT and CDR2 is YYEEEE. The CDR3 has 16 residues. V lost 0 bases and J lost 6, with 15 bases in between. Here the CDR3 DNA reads TGTGCCAGCAGCTTGGATCTGGGGAGACTGGCCGGGGAGCTGTTTTTT. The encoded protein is CASSLDLGRLAGELFF. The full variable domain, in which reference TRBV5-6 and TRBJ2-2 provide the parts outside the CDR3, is DAGVTQSPTHLIKTRGQQVTLRCSPKSGHDTVSWYQQALGQGPQFIFQYYEEEERQRGNFPDRFSGHQFPNYSSELNVNALLLGDSALYLCASSLDLGRLAGELFFGEGSRLTVL.

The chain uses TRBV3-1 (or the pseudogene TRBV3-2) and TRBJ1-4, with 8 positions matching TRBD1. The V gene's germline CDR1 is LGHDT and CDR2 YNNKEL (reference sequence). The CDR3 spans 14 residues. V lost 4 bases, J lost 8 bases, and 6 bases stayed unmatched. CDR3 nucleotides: TGTGCCAGCAGCCGAGGGACAGGAGGGGAAAAACTGTTTTTT. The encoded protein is CASSRGTGGEKLFF.

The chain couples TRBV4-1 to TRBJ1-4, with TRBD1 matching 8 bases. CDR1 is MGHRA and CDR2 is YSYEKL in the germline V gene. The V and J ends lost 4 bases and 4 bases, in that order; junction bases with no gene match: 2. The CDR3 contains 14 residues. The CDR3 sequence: CASSRGQGNEKLFF. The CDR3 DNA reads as TGCGCCAGCAGCCGTGGACAGGGTAATGAAAAACTGTTTTTT.

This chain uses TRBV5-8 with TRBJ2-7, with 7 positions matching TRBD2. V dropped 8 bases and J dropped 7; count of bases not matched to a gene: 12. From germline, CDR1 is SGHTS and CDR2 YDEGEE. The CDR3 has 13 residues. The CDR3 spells CASFGEGNVEQYF. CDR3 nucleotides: TGTGCCAGTTTCGGGGAGGGGAACGTGGAGCAGTACTTC.

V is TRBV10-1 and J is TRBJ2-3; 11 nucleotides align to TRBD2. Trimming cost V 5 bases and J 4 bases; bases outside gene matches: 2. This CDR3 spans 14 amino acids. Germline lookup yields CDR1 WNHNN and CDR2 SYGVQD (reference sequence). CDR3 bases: TGCGCCAGCAGTACTAGCGGGGGATCAGATACGCAGTATTTT. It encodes CASSTSGGSDTQYF.